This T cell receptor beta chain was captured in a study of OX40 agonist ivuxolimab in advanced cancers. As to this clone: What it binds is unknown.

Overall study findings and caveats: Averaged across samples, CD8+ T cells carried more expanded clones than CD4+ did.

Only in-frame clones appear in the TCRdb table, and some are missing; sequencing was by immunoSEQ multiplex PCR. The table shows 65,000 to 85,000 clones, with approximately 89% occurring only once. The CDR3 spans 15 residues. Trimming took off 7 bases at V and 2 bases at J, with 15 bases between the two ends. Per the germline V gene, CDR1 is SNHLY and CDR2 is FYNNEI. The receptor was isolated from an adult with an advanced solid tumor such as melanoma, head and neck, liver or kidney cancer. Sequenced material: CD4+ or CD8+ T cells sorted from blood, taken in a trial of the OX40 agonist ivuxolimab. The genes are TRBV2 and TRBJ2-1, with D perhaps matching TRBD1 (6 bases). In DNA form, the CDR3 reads TGTGCCAGCACCCTACAGGGATACGCCTACAATGAGCAGTTCTTC. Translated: CASTLQGYAYNEQFF.